This is a list of T cell receptor beta chains from one sample in a study of T cell repertoires in cytomegalovirus infection. Their antigens are not known. MiXCR, run by TCRdb on the reads, gives a single entry per CDR3 protein. Altogether approximately 310,000 distinct CDR3 sequences are present, approximately 25% being singletons, with the ten largest covering 13%. The material was cultured PBMCs, obtained from culture after CMV antigen stimulation. These receptors all come from a human donor in good health (CMV status not recorded). Some clones in this sample may be carry-over from other donors' samples. The CDR3 runs from the conserved cysteine through the conserved F or W. D genes are given only for firm matches. Clone size, where shown, is once, few, many, or a class for clones that have expanded.

j_call	clone_size	d_call	v_call	cdr3_aa	cdr3_nt
TRBJ2-3	NA	NA	TRBV25-1	CASLYEWTDTQYF	TGTGCCAGTCTATACGAGTGGACAGATACGCAGTATTTT
TRBJ2-2	NA	TRBD2	TRBV2	CASSGRLAGGGELFF	TGTGCCAGCAGTGGGCGACTAGCGGGAGGAGGGGAGCTGTTTTTT
TRBJ2-3	many	NA	TRBV7-2	CASSLVVQDTQYF	TGTGCCAGCAGCTTAGTGGTACAAGATACGCAGTATTTT
TRBJ2-3	few	NA	TRBV7-6	CASSYNHYRGTFSSTDTQYF	TGTGCCAGCAGCTACAACCACTATCGGGGGACTTTTTCTAGCACAGATACGCAGTATTTT
TRBJ1-3	NA	TRBD1	TRBV12-3/TRBV12-4	CASSSTGDSSGNTIYF	TGTGCCAGCAGTTCGACAGGGGACAGCTCTGGAAACACCATATATTTT
TRBJ2-3	NA	NA	TRBV9	CASSSRPRGTDTQYF	TGTGCCAGCAGCTCCAGACCTAGGGGCACAGATACGCAGTATTTT
TRBJ2-7	NA	NA	TRBV6-1	CASRGTPTYEQYF	TGTGCCAGCAGAGGGACACCAACCTACGAGCAGTACTTC
TRBJ2-7	NA	TRBD1	TRBV7-9	CASSDRGEAYEQYF	TGTGCCAGCAGCGACAGGGGAGAAGCCTACGAGCAGTACTTC
TRBJ1-1	few	NA	TRBV29-1	CSVAQGSTEAFF	TGCAGCGTTGCCCAGGGGAGCACTGAAGCTTTCTTT
TRBJ2-7	few	NA	TRBV6-1	CASSGGPNTGEQYF	TGTGCCAGCAGTGGGGGCCCCAACACGGGGGAGCAGTACTTC
TRBJ2-1	few	NA	TRBV28	CASRTQGSLGNEQFF	TGTGCCAGCAGGACCCAGGGATCTTTAGGAAATGAGCAGTTCTTC
TRBJ2-1	many	NA	TRBV12-3/TRBV12-4	CASSGPVDEQFF	TGTGCCAGCAGTGGACCGGTCGATGAGCAGTTCTTC
TRBJ1-1	few	NA	TRBV28	CASKRGGVGDTEAFF	TGTGCCAGCAAAAGAGGAGGGGTTGGCGACACTGAAGCTTTCTTT
TRBJ1-6	NA	NA	TRBV6-2/TRBV6-3	CASSYSPVDGSPLHF	TGTGCCAGCAGTTACTCCCCAGTCGACGGTTCACCCCTCCACTTT
TRBJ2-1	NA	TRBD1	TRBV25-1	CASRGQGYNEQFF	TGTGCCAGCAGAGGACAGGGCTACAATGAGCAGTTCTTC
TRBJ1-3	NA	NA	TRBV25-1	CASSGGWGNTIYF	TGTGCCAGCAGTGGGGGTTGGGGAAACACCATATATTTT
TRBJ2-5	few	NA	TRBV18	CASSPIEETQYF	TGTGCCAGCTCACCCATAGAAGAGACCCAGTACTTC
TRBJ2-2	many	NA	TRBV12-3/TRBV12-4	CASKKGTGELFF	TGTGCCAGCAAGAAGGGAACCGGGGAGCTGTTTTTT
TRBJ2-1	many	TRBD2	TRBV11-3	CASSVGLAGGSSYNEQFF	TGTGCCAGCAGCGTGGGACTAGCGGGAGGGAGCTCCTACAATGAGCAGTTCTTC
TRBJ2-1	NA	NA	TRBV12-3/TRBV12-4	CASSSGGTMYNEQFF	TGTGCCAGCAGTTCCGGAGGGACAATGTACAATGAGCAGTTCTTC
TRBJ2-5	NA	NA	TRBV7-2	CASSPGTVISGLQETQYF	TGTGCCAGCAGCCCCGGGACAGTTATTTCGGGACTGCAAGAGACCCAGTACTTC
TRBJ2-2	NA	TRBD2	TRBV11-2	CASSPRTSGRLNTGELFF	TGTGCCAGCAGCCCAAGGACTAGCGGGAGACTGAACACCGGGGAGCTGTTTTTT
TRBJ1-5	few	NA	TRBV4-1	CASSQDDGGRQPQHF	TGCGCCAGCAGCCAAGACGACGGTGGAAGACAGCCCCAGCATTTT
TRBJ2-1	NA	NA	TRBV27	CASSLLARGDEQFF	TGTGCCAGCAGTTTGCTGGCGAGGGGAGATGAGCAGTTCTTC
TRBJ1-1	NA	NA	TRBV12-3/TRBV12-4	CASSLNGLDSTEAFF	TGTGCCAGCAGTTTAAACGGCTTGGACAGTACTGAAGCTTTCTTT
TRBJ2-7	few	TRBD2	TRBV7-2	CASSSRTSGSYEQYF	TGTGCCAGCAGCTCCCGGACTAGCGGGAGTTACGAGCAGTACTTC
TRBJ2-3	many	TRBD2	TRBV7-2	CASSSRGGRVTDTQYF	TGTGCCAGCAGCTCACGTGGCGGGAGGGTCACAGATACGCAGTATTTT
TRBJ1-5	NA	NA	TRBV12-3/TRBV12-4	CASRNRQNHSNQPQHF	TGTGCCAGCAGAAATCGACAGAACCATAGCAATCAGCCCCAGCATTTT
TRBJ2-5	NA	NA	TRBV19	CASSITAAASQETQYF	TGTGCCAGTAGTATTACCGCGGCAGCTTCCCAAGAGACCCAGTACTTC
TRBJ1-3	many	TRBD1	TRBV7-2	CASSQWTGSGNTIYF	TGTGCCAGCAGCCAGTGGACAGGCTCTGGAAACACCATATATTTT
TRBJ1-6	NA	NA	TRBV20-1	CSAKPGSSYNSPLHF	TGCAGTGCTAAACCAGGAAGCTCCTATAATTCACCCCTCCACTTT